The 2 T cell receptor beta chains in this list originate from one sample, sequenced in a study of post-analysis software for immune sequencing data. Study-wide results and caveats: A few TRBV segments appeared more often in patients than in controls, and TRBV5-6, TRBV5-1 and TRBV20-1 were among these.

These TCRs are of unknown antigen specificity. Unique-molecular-identifier-tagged TCR beta cDNA libraries were used. Via MiXCR, TCRdb re-called the PCR reads, giving one row per CDR3 protein. This sample has about 770,000 distinct CDR3 sequences; roughly 50% occur once, and the top ten carry over 4.5%. The sample consisted of blood. Source of these receptors: a girl aged 10-17 years with multiple sclerosis.

J is TRBJ2-5 and V is TRBV3-1; D gene uncertain. Between the trimmed V and J ends, which lost 4 bases and 4 bases, there was a span of 10 bases. This CDR3 comprises 13 residues. Germline V CDR1 and CDR2: LGHDT, YNNKEL (reference sequence). The CDR3 sequence is CASSPPPGETQYF. CDR3 sequence (DNA): TGTGCCAGCAGCCCCCCACCCGGAGAGACCCAGTACTTC.

The V gene is TRBV5-1, the J gene TRBJ1-2; the D is unclear. Between the trimmed V and J ends, which lost 4 bases and 2 bases, there was a span of 9 bases. CDR1 is SGHRS and CDR2 is YFSETQ in the germline V gene. The CDR3 loop spans 13 amino acids. The CDR3 reads CASSPMENYGYTF. In DNA, the CDR3 is TGCGCCAGCAGCCCAATGGAGAACTATGGCTACACCTTC.